This TCR beta chain comes out of a study of blood T cell repertoires in COVID-19. This table comes from immunoSEQ multiplex PCR, and its TCRdb copy is limited to in-frame clones, with some not included. This table holds more than 450,000 clones, around 87% found once. In Cohort 3, a recovered donor had either two negative PCRs, clearance, or symptom resolution. The CDR3 extends over 14 amino acids. V lost 0 bases to trimming and J lost 5 bases, with 8 bases between them. Germline CDR1 and CDR2: SGHNT and YYREEE (reference sequence). The rearrangement uses TRBV5-4 and TRBJ1-4; D gene uncertain. The sample was PBMCs or T cells enriched from blood (not recorded which). This TCR came from a young woman who had recovered from COVID-19. The CDR3 region is CASSLDGVNEKLFF. The CDR3 coding sequence is TGTGCCAGCAGCTTGGACGGGGTCAATGAAAAACTGTTTTTT.